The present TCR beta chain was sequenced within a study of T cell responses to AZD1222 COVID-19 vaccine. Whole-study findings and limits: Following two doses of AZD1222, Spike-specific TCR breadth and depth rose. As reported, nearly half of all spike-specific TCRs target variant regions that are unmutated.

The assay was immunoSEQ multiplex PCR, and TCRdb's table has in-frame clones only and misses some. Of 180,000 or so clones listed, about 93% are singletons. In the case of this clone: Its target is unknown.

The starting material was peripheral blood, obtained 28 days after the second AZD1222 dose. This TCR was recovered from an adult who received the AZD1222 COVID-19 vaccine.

In nucleotides, the CDR3 is TGTGCCAGCAGCTTAGCATATGTAGCGGGGGGGTCATACAATGAGCAGTTCTTC. Residues: CASSLAYVAGGSYNEQFF. The chain carries TRBV7-9 and TRBJ2-1; 11 bases are shared with TRBD2. CDR1 and CDR2 (germline): SEHNR, FQNEAQ (reference sequence). Trimming took 0 bases from V and 4 from J; bases not matched to a gene: 8. This CDR3 is built from 18 residues.